This T cell receptor beta chain was identified in a study of identical twins. Study-wide results and caveats: Insertion counts were lower in abundant cord blood beta clonotypes, a trend that memory repertoires did not show.

This clonotype was counted only a few times. Its target is unknown. V was cut by 6 bases and J by 0 bases, with 15 bases left in between. From germline, CDR1 is SNHLY and CDR2 FYNNEI. The CDR3 extends over 16 amino acids. Template switching added a universal primer site, and cDNA bore unique molecular identifiers. Each CDR3 protein gets one entry after TCRdb re-called the 5' RACE reads with MiXCR. The table has 1.5 million or so distinct CDR3 sequences, 25% to 35% seen once; the top ten hold about 0.27%. The sequencing input was cord blood. The chain employs TRBV2 and TRBJ2-4, with D possibly TRBD2 on 5 matching bases. This TCR was sampled from a newborn girl in good health. The CDR3 loop reads CASRKEALVAKNIQYF. The CDR3 DNA sequence: TGTGCCAGCAGAAAGGAGGCCCTAGTAGCCAAAAACATTCAGTACTTC.